This T cell receptor beta chain derives from a study of regulatory T cells in long-lasting Graves disease. The CDR3 runs 15 residues. Trimming cost V 7 bases and J 0 bases; bases outside gene matches: 6. Germline loops: CDR1 SNHLY, CDR2 FYNNEI. TCR beta libraries were built with iRepertoire HTBI primers and Arm-PCR of CDR3 regions. One entry per CDR3 protein, called by TCRdb with MiXCR from the multiplex PCR reads. The repertoire holds roughly 610,000 distinct CDR3 sequences, with roughly 15% as singletons. This clonotype occurred many times. Time point defined: newly diagnosed GD, antithyroid drugs for less than 3 months. From RNA extracted from PBMCs, the TCR library was made. This sample also belongs to another study, concerning T cells in Graves' hyperthyroidism and ophthalmopathy.

The source material was peripheral blood mononuclear cells (PBMCs), sampled at new diagnosis, from a patient treated with antithyroid drugs. This chain uses TRBV2 with TRBJ1-1, with TRBD1 matching over 9 bases. This clonotype was obtained from a woman aged 25 to 39 with Graves disease. This CDR3 reads CASIGDRAVNTEAFF. The CDR3 nucleotides read TGTGCCAGCATAGGGGACAGGGCAGTGAACACTGAAGCTTTCTTT.